This T cell receptor beta chain stems from a study of long-term antiretroviral therapy in people with HIV. Of note for this clone: Its cognate antigen is unknown.

Whole-study results and caveats: Those clones which expanded before ART made up the dominant part of the repertoire at all time points. Controls exceeded HIV repertoires in CDR3 length range. Increased diversity was seen after ART, yet it remained lower than in transplant donor controls.

immunoSEQ v3.0 was run at survey level. Clones were sequenced by immunoSEQ multiplex PCR, and TCRdb holds only the in-frame ones, with some missing. In the table there are fewer than 45,000 clones, less than 85% of which are singletons. V lost 1 base, J lost 3 bases, and 6 bases lay in between. This CDR3 is 13 amino acids long. CDR1 is SGHNT and CDR2 is YYREEE in the germline V gene (reference sequence). The content of samples before DNA extraction was about 0.85-11 million cryopreserved PBMC. J is TRBJ2-3 and V is TRBV5-4, with D perhaps TRBD1 (6 bases). This receptor was taken from a man younger than 45 with HIV. The sequences come from unsorted PBMCs, collected 3.4 years after starting antiretroviral therapy. The CDR3 reads CASSLRGTDTQYF. DNA of the CDR3: TGTGCCAGCAGCTTGAGGGGGACAGATACGCAGTATTTT.